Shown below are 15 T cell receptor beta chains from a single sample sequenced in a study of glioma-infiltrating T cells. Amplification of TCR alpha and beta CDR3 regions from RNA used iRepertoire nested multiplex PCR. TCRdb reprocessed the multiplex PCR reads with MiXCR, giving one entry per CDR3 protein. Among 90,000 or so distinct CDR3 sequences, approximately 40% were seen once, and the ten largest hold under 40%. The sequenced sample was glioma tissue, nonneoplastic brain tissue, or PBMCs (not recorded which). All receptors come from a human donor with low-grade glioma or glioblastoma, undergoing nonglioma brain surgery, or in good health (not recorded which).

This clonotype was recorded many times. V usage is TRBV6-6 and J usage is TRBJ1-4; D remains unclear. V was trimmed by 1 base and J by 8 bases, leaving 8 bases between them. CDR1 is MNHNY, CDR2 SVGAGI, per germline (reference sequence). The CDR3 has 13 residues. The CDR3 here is CASSYLLKEKLFF. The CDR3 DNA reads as TGTGCCAGCAGTTACTTGCTTAAAGAAAAACTGTTTTTT.

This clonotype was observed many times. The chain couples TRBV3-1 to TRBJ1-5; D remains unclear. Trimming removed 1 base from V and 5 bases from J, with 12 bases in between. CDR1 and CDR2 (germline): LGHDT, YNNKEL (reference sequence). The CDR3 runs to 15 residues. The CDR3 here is CASSQGYRKDQPQHF. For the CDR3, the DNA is TGTGCCAGCAGCCAAGGATACAGAAAGGATCAGCCCCAGCATTTT. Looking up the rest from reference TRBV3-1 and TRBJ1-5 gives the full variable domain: DTAVSQTPKYLVTQMGNDKSIKCEQNLGHDTMYWYKQDSKKFLKIMFSYNNKELIINETVPNRFSPKSPDKAHLNLHINSLELGDSAVYFCASSQGYRKDQPQHFGDGTRLSIL.

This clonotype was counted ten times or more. The CDR3 bases are TGTGCCAGCAGTCCCGCCGGGACCGTGAACACTGAAGCTTTCTTT. It specifies CASSPAGTVNTEAFF. The chain couples TRBV7-9 to TRBJ1-1; tentative D call: TRBD1 (5 bases). The CDR3 has 15 amino acids. Trimming cost V 6 bases and J 0 bases, with 14 bases left between them. Germline V CDR1 and CDR2: SEHNR, FQNEAQ (reference sequence).

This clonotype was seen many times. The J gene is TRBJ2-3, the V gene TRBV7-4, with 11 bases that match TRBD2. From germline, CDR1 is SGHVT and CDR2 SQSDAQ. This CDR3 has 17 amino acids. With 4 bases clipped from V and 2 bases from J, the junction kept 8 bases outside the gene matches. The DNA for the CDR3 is TGTGCCAGCAGCTCTCGACTAGCGGGAACGACCACAGATACGCAGTATTTT. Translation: CASSSRLAGTTTDTQYF.

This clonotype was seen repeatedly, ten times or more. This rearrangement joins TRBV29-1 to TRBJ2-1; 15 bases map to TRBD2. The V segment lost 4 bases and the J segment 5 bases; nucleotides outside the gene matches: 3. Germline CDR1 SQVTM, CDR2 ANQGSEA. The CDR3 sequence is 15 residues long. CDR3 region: CSVGTSGRADNEQFF. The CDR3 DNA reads TGCAGCGTTGGGACTAGCGGGAGGGCCGACAATGAGCAGTTCTTC.

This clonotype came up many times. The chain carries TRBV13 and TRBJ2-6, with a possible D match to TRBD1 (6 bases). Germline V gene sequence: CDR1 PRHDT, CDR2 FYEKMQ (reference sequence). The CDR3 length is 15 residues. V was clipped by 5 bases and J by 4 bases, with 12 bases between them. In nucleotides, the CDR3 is TGTGCCAGCAGCCAACAGGGTGCCGGGGCCAACGTCCTGACTTTC. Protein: CASSQQGAGANVLTF.

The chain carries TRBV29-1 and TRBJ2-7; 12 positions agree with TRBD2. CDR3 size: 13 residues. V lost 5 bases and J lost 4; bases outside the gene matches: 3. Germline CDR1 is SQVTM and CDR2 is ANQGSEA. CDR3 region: CSVRLAGDYEQYF. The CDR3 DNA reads TGCAGCGTTCGACTAGCGGGAGATTACGAGCAGTACTTC.

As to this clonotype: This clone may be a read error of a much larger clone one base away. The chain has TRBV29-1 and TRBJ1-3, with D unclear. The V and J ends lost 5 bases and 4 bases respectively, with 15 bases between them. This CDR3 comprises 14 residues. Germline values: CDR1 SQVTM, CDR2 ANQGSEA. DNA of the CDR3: TGCAGCGTTAAACACAGAGGCCACGGAAACACCATATATTTT. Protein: CSVKHRGHGNTIYF. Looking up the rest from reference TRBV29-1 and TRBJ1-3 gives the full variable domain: SAVISQKPSRDICQRGTSLTIQCQVDSQVTMMFWYRQQPGQSLTLIATANQGSEATYESGFVIDKFPISRPNLTFSTLTVSNMSPEDSSIYLCSVKHRGHGNTIYFGEGSWLTVV.

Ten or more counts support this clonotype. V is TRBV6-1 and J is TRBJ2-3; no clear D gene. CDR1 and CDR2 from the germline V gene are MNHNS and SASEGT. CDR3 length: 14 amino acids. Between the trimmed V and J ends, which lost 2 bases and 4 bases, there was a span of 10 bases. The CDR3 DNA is TGTGCCAGCAGTGAACTTAGTATGGCAGATACGCAGTATTTT. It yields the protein CASSELSMADTQYF.

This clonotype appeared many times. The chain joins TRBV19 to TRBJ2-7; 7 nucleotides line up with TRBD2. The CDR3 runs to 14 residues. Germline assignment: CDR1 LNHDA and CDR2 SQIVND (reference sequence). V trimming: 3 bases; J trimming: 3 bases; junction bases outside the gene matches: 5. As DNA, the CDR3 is TGTGCCAGTAGTATTAGTCGCGGGAGCTACGAGCAGTACTTC. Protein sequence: CASSISRGSYEQYF.

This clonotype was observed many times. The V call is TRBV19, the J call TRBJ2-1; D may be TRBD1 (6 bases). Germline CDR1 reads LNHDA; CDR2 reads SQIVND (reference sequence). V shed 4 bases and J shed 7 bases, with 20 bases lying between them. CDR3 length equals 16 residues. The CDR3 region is CASSNAGARFGNEQFF. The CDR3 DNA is TGTGCCAGTAGTAATGCAGGGGCCCGATTCGGGAATGAGCAGTTCTTC. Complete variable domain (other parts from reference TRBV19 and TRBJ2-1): DGGITQSPKYLFRKEGQNVTLSCEQNLNHDAMYWYRQDPGQGLRLIYYSQIVNDFQKGDIAEGYSVSREKKESFPLTVTSAQKNPTAFYLCASSNAGARFGNEQFFGPGTRLTVL.

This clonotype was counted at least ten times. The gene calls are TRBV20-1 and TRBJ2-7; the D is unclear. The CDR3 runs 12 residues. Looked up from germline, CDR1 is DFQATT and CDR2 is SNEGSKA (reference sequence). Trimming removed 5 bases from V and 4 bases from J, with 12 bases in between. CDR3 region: CSAQAGAYEQYF. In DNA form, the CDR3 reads TGCAGTGCTCAAGCAGGAGCTTACGAGCAGTACTTC.

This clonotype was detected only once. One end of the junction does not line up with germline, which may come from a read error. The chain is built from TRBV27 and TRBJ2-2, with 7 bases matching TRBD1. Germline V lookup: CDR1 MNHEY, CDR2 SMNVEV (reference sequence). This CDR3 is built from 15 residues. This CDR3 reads CASSPSRGNTGELFF. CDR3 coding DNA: TGTGCCAGCAGTCCTAGCAGGGGGAACACCGGTGAGCTGTTTTTT.

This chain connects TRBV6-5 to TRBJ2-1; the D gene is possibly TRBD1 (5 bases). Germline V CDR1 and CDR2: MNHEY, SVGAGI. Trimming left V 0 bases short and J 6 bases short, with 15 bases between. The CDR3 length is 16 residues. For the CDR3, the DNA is TGTGCCAGCAGTTACTCGGCAGGGCACACGTGCAATGAGCAGTTCTTC. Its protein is CASSYSAGHTCNEQFF.

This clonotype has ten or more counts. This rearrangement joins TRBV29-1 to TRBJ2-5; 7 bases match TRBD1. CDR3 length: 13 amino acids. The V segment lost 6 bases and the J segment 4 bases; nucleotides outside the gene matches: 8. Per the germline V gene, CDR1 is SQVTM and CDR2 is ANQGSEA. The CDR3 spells CSVNRGLGETQYF. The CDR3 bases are TGCAGCGTCAACAGGGGATTAGGAGAGACCCAGTACTTC.